These 5 T cell receptor beta chains came from one sample sequenced in a study of cytomegalovirus exposure and HLA in healthy donors listed by TCRdb under 2017. Library construction relied on the immunoSEQ multiplex PCR assay. For the multiplex PCR, a mixture combining 60 forward primers for TCR Vbeta segments and 13 reverse primers for TCR Jbeta segments was used. In TCRdb, the immuneACCESS table is reduced to in-frame sequences with V and J assigned. These tables do not hold every clone; where another copy was compared, an unresolved V gene accounts for under half, and the others remain unexplained. The sample yields under 250,000 clones; 78% were counted once. The leading ten clones occupy 0.47% of the sample. Sequencing was carried out using PBMCs. The receptors originated from a boy aged 5 to 17 in good health and CMV-seronegative.

The chain joins TRBV11-3 to TRBJ2-7; D possibly corresponds to TRBD1 (5 bases). CDR1 is SGHNT and CDR2 is YENEEA in the germline V gene. Trimming took off 8 bases at V and 4 bases at J, with 27 bases between the two ends. The CDR3 spans 17 residues. Here the CDR3 DNA reads TGTGCCAGCGTCCCTGGCGGCCGGTTTGCAGGGAAATACGAGCAGTACTTC. This gives the protein CASVPGGRFAGKYEQYF.

The chain is built from TRBV2 and TRBJ1-2; the D is unclear. The length of the CDR3 is 15 residues. V dropped 4 bases and J dropped 1 base, with 13 bases sitting between them. CDR1 is SNHLY and CDR2 is FYNNEI in the germline V gene. CDR3: CASSVLYQDNYGYTF. Here the CDR3 DNA reads TGTGCCAGCAGTGTTCTTTATCAGGATAACTATGGCTACACCTTC. The variable domain in full, with the rest retrieved from reference TRBV2 and TRBJ1-2, is EPEVTQTPSHQVTQMGQEVILRCVPISNHLYFYWYRQILGQKVEFLVSFYNNEISEKSEIFDDQFSVERPDGSNFTLKIRSTKLEDSAMYFCASSVLYQDNYGYTFGSGTRLTVV.

The rearrangement joins TRBV27 to TRBJ2-7, with 8 positions matching TRBD2. J gave up 5 bases and V 3 bases, and 12 bases lay outside the gene matches. The V gene's germline CDR1 is MNHEY and CDR2 SMNVEV (reference sequence). The CDR3 runs 16 residues. The CDR3 is CASSFYKAGVHDEQYF. The CDR3 coding sequence is TGTGCCAGCAGTTTTTATAAAGCGGGAGTTCATGACGAGCAGTACTTC.

This clone was counted only a few times. The rearrangement uses TRBV2 and TRBJ1-1; perhaps TRBD1 as D (5 bases). The germline CDR1 and CDR2 sequences are SNHLY and FYNNEI. Between the trimmed V and J ends, which lost 2 bases and 5 bases, there was a span of 12 bases. The CDR3 has 14 amino acids. The CDR3 nucleotides read TGTGCCAGCAGTGAAATGGGGGGATGGACTGAAGCTTTCTTT. This translates into CASSEMGGWTEAFF.

This sequence joins TRBV13 and TRBJ1-1, with TRBD1 matching over 8 bases. Per germline, CDR1 PRHDT and CDR2 FYEKMQ (reference sequence). The CDR3 is 14 amino acids. The junction had 8 bases not matched to a gene; V was cut back by 5 bases and J by 6 bases. CDR3 in amino acids: CASSTFRTGPEAFF. Written as DNA, the CDR3 is TGTGCCAGCAGCACGTTTCGGACAGGGCCTGAAGCTTTCTTT. Full variable domain (remainder filled in from reference TRBV13 and TRBJ1-1): AAGVIQSPRHLIKEKRETATLKCYPIPRHDTVYWYQQGPGQDPQFLISFYEKMQSDKGSIPDRFSAQQFSDYHSELNMSSLELGDSALYFCASSTFRTGPEAFFGQGTRLTVV.